Included here is one T cell receptor (beta chain) sequence, with context. The study recruited people aged roughly 18 to 95 years across approximately 24 US areas. This sample is part of a study of blood T cell repertoires in COVID-19. The wider study: The United States, Italy and Spain were the sources of the acute and convalescent COVID-19 samples.

In the original workflow: For nucleated cells, counts were estimated from reference gene primer amplification. Assay: immunoSEQ multiplex PCR; the TCRdb copy retains only in-frame clones and omits some. V and J calls and clone size are as listed in that table; D and trimming were resolved from the DNA. The sample has about 180,000 clones, about 88% seen once. This CDR3 is 13 amino acids long. The V end lost 4 bases, the J end lost 1 base, and 5 bases lay between the germline ends. Germline loops: CDR1 SNHLY, CDR2 FYNNEI. The chain recombines TRBV2 with TRBJ1-5; D gene uncertain. The source material was PBMCs or T cells enriched from blood (not recorded which). The source is a woman under 30 who had recovered from COVID-19. CDR3 amino acids: CASSVGSNQPQHF. In nucleotides, the CDR3 is TGTGCCAGCAGTGTGGGCAGCAATCAGCCCCAGCATTTT. Full variable domain (outside the CDR3, taken from reference TRBV2 and TRBJ1-5): EPEVTQTPSHQVTQMGQEVILRCVPISNHLYFYWYRQILGQKVEFLVSFYNNEISEKSEIFDDQFSVERPDGSNFTLKIRSTKLEDSAMYFCASSVGSNQPQHFGDGTRLSIL.